This T cell receptor beta chain derives from a study of lymphopenia after photon versus proton radiotherapy. General study points: Only patients who died were analyzed for survival; proton advantage is unproven. In patients who died, overall survival fell as post-nadir TCR diversity dropped more. After the lymphocyte nadir, photon-treated repertoires showed oligoclonal expansion, especially of CD8+ Temra cells. Photon-treated patients lost naive T cells and TCR diversity; proton-treated stayed stable.

Note on this clone: No antigen is known for it.

The assay was immunoSEQ multiplex PCR, and TCRdb's table has in-frame clones only and misses some. The table has 50,000 to 60,000 clones, around 90% seen once; the top ten hold 18%. Germline CDR1 LNHDA, CDR2 SQIVND (reference sequence). The CDR3 runs 17 residues. Deletions cut 5 bases from V and 0 bases from J, with 18 bases between. Sample: peripheral blood, taken from a patient treated with photon-based radiotherapy. The chain joins TRBV19 to TRBJ2-3, with D maybe TRBD1 (6 bases). The TCR sequence derives from a woman aged 40-49 years with cholangiocarcinoma. The CDR3 sequence: CASSGEPGHLSTDTQYF. The CDR3 nucleotides are TGTGCCAGTAGTGGTGAACCGGGACACCTTAGCACAGATACGCAGTATTTT.